This entry features one TCR beta chain sequence. Its antigen target is currently unknown. Base qualities are not provided; no much larger clone lies one nucleotide away. This specimen belongs to a study of cytomegalovirus exposure and HLA in healthy donors (dated by TCRdb to 2017 to 2019). Turning to the overall study: According to an earlier analysis of 587 of the donors, 150 million to 200 million T cells yielded some 120 million unique TCR beta sequences and about 300 Gb of sequence data. An earlier analysis of fewer than 750 of the donors used high-throughput TCR beta sequencing to judge whether each TCR beta V gene segment behaved as functional or pseudogenic. Typing coverage differed by locus: A, B, C, DRB1 and DQB1 were typed in about 620-630 donors, DQA1 in about 510, DPA1 in around 580, and DPB1 in around 490. Donor age, sex, ethnicity and CMV serostatus were compiled alongside the repertoire data. The genetic ancestry cluster associated with self-reported Caucasian donors included about 81% of the 300 to 400 genotyped donors. All discovery cohort repertoires had been generated using a single sequencing platform. On average, over 200,000 unique TCR beta nucleotide sequences were sequenced per donor among a few hundred genotyped donors of the cohort, with around 19% of those sequences being non-productive. The study aimed to test whether cataloging public T cell receptors could reveal signatures of past pathogen exposure. Approximately 300 gigabases of sequencing data and 70 million to 95 million unique TCR sequences made up an early release that covered around 640 HLA-typed donors. To predict cytomegalovirus infection status, the study combined high-throughput TCR immunosequencing, statistical association of individual TCRs with disease status, and machine learning. Rather than using new phenotypic data, the later analysis identified candidate immune exposures from TCR beta sequences and from how often those sequences occurred across donors. HLA typing included class I and class II loci at four-digit resolution. Because of strong linkage in the cohort, four or five DR-DQ haplotypes were treated as single units for association and clustering. Along with the approximately 650-subject first cohort, a separate validation cohort of over 90 different subjects was used. A later analysis re-examined previously published TCR beta repertoires from hundreds of donors and added high-resolution HLA genotyping to investigate patterns of TCR occurrence. Genome-wide SNP genotypes for about 65% of the 666 donors were used in a later genetic analysis, which treated that subset as a discovery cohort. The study used immunosequencing to profile the T cell repertoires of several hundred subjects and linked those repertoires to cytomegalovirus serostatus. Summary of the overall study and its limitations: A later analysis associated around 16,000 TCR beta sequences with specific HLA alleles at a false discovery rate of 0.05. Presence/absence analyses assumed roughly uniform sequencing depth across donors, an assumption that may not hold. A further reported finding was that TCR beta sequences accurately predicted the HLA-A and HLA-B alleles for most subjects in the first cohort. Linkage disequilibrium might explain the correlated functional status among segregating V segments, but an unknown experimental factor could not be excluded. In a later genetic analysis, fewer N-insertions in productive TCRs were reported among donors in an Asian-associated ancestry cluster than the approximately 710-donor mean. When HLA alleles, especially DR and DQ, strongly co-occurred, TCR associations were difficult to assign to individual alleles. A cluster of highly shared sequence variants was judged likely to represent a technical artifact of the sequencing pipeline. In both the original and validation cohorts, the classifier was reported to diagnose cytomegalovirus status with high specificity and sensitivity. The cohort was sequenced for TCR beta chains only, and without alpha or paired-chain data the features that could be detected were limited. In a later genetic analysis, a missense DCLRE1C variant was associated with V-gene and J-gene trimming of TCR beta chains, and the association was replicated in an independent cohort. Because HLA typing was unavailable for some donors at each locus, only the typed subset was used in association tests. While some public TCRs were present in many individuals, most TCR sequences turned up only very rarely across donors. According to a later analysis, parvovirus B19, influenza, CMV and Epstein-Barr virus appeared linked to several top co-occurrence clusters. In a later analysis, TCR association rates were found to vary across HLA loci, with the most associated TCRs seen for DRB1 alleles and the fewest for HLA-C alleles. It was suggested by the authors that the approach could potentially be generalized to other disease states and immunological phenotypes. Compared with equally common non-associated chains, HLA-associated TCR beta chains in a later analysis were more clonally expanded and had lower generation probabilities. The only immune exposure information available for the cohort was CMV serostatus. The earlier analysis of almost 600 of the donors excluded some 16 rarely observed V segments, including chromosome 9 orphons, because counts were too low. Some IMGT-functional V segments, including TRBV6-2 and TRBV6-3, could not be distinguished by the 87-base-pair reads and were therefore excluded. A later analysis found that most CMV-associated TCR beta chains appeared HLA-restricted, with HLA associations seemingly driven largely by CMV exposure. Broadly in line with IMGT annotations, most TCR beta V segments showed up in productive rearrangements about 87% or about 30% of the time in an earlier analysis of 587 of the donors. The study listed 164 TCR beta chains as associated with cytomegalovirus. In vitro tests confirmed that three of the cytomegalovirus-associated TCR beta chains recognize cytomegalovirus antigens.

Library preparation was by the immunoSEQ multiplex PCR assay. The multiplex PCR relied on a mix of 60 forward primers for TCR Vbeta segments and 13 reverse primers for TCR Jbeta segments. Amplification of the CDR3 region of rearranged TCR beta genes was performed with a multiplex PCR assay on genomic DNA. The Illumina HiSeq System was used to sequence the amplified TCR beta libraries as 87-base-pair reads. Under the source paper's analysis protocol: In a later analysis, approximately 74 million unique TCR beta chains were counted across the roughly 610 repertoires, and approximately 11 million of these chains were shared by at least two donors. Raw reads were error-corrected and collapsed into unique sequences by a nearest-neighbor algorithm in which closely related sequences were merged to remove PCR and sequencing errors. V, D and J gene segments were assigned by aligning CDR3 sequences to IMGT reference sequences. For a sequence to be retained, a match of at least six nucleotides to both a V gene segment and a J gene segment was required. A rearrangement counted as productive if the CDR3 had no stop codons and remained in frame with V and J, and every other rearrangement counted as non-productive. Following IMGT convention, CDR3 was defined as the stretch from the second conserved V-encoded cysteine up to the conserved J-encoded phenylalanine. In an earlier analysis of approximately 500 of the donors, sequences lacking an unambiguous match to a single V gene segment were excluded. An earlier analysis of a few hundred of the donors called V segments functional above 56.7% productive rearrangements and segregating when the between-donor standard deviation exceeded 5%. To diagnose cytomegalovirus status from the catalog of TCR beta chain sequences, a statistical classification framework was built. In a later analysis, TCR nucleotide sequences were compared against IMGT/GENE-DB human TR gene sequences so that V and J genes could be assigned. In a later analysis, CDR3 sequences and most-parsimonious VDJ recombination scenarios were assigned using the TCRdist pipeline. In a later analysis, each TCR beta chain was defined by its CDR3 amino acid sequence together with its V-gene family, and reads without a unique V-gene family were excluded. In a later analysis, some 600 highly shared, low-generation-probability nucleotide sequences were removed to address suspected cross-contamination and a sequencing artifact. For each public chain, a later analysis derived a clonal expansion index from normalized ranks of inferred template counts within each repertoire. Generation probabilities in a later analysis came from a VDJ recombination model fitted to out-of-frame rearrangements, and those results were checked against IGoR. Hypergeometric tests were used in a later analysis to score TCR-TCR, TCR-HLA and TCR-CMV co-occurrence, with a repertoire-size bias correction applied to the TCR pairs. A later analysis estimated false discovery rates by permuting HLA or CMV assignments 20 times. In a later analysis, co-occurring TCRs were grouped with DBSCAN, and TCRdist sequence similarity was added when clustering was performed within HLA-allele-positive subsets. Repertoires with fewer than 30,000 or more than 120,000 public chains, plus five repertoires with anomalous nucleotide sharing, were excluded from co-occurrence clustering. Held by TCRdb, this immuneACCESS table contains in-frame sequences only and omits some clones. Under half of the omission traces to an unresolved V gene where checked; the cause of the rest is unknown. For V, J and clone size, that table is used; D and trimming come from the DNA. Within this sample are 250,000 to 350,000 clones, with about 80% of them counted one time only. The ten largest make up less than 0.4% of the sample.

CDR1 is given as SGHAT and CDR2 as FQNNGV, both from the germline V gene. V and J are truncated by 0 bases and 4 bases respectively, leaving an intervening sequence of 6 bases. Taken from cysteine to phenylalanine, the CDR3 has 13 residues. Kept here is only the CDR3 DNA, which spans 39 bases and is read in frame from base 1. The cohort consisted of 666 healthy bone marrow donors. At the time of sampling, all cohort members were nominally healthy, though unrecorded immune exposures were likely present. The donor tested CMV seronegative, placing the donor among the 300 to 400 seronegative members of the cohort. A peripheral blood sample was provided by each donor, and peripheral blood mononuclear cells were used for TCR beta sequencing. Genomic DNA extraction from the blood cell samples was performed with the Qiagen DNeasy Blood Extraction Kit.

The rearranged segments are TRBV11-2 and TRBJ2-5; the D gene identity is not certain. The sequenced sample consisted of PBMCs. This sequence originates from a girl aged 2 to 9 in good health and CMV-seronegative. The DNA is as follows: TGTGCCAGCAGCTTAGATCCCGGAGAGACCCAGTACTTC. It is translated as CASSLDPGETQYF.